The next 27 T cell receptor beta chains were all read from a single sample in a study of blood T cell repertoires in COVID-19. Only in-frame clones appear in the TCRdb table, and some are missing; sequencing was by immunoSEQ multiplex PCR. Here the sample spans 250,000 to 300,000 clones, over 75% being singletons. Source material: peripheral blood. Every receptor here comes from a woman in her 70s with COVID-19, enrolled during active disease.

The rearrangement joins TRBV11-3 to TRBJ1-3, with unresolved D. The CDR3 length is 15 residues. V lost 1 base and J lost 4, with 11 bases in between. Germline V CDR1 and CDR2: SGHNT, YENEEA. CDR3 DNA: TGTGCCAGCAGCTTAGTTGCCCAGCGCGGAAACACCATATATTTT. As protein: CASSLVAQRGNTIYF. Using reference TRBV11-3 and TRBJ1-3 for the parts outside the CDR3, the full variable domain is EAGVVQSPRYKIIEKKQPVAFWCNPISGHNTLYWYLQNLGQGPELLIRYENEEAVDDSQLPKDRFSAERLKGVDSTLKIQPAELGDSAVYLCASSLVAQRGNTIYFGEGSWLTVV.

The chain couples TRBV4-1 to TRBJ1-4, with D uncertain. This CDR3 has 14 residues. Germline CDR1 MGHRA, CDR2 YSYEKL. V dropped 4 bases and J dropped 2 bases, with 8 bases sitting between them. The CDR3 here is CASSRTPTNEKLFF. The CDR3 nucleotides read TGCGCCAGCAGCCGGACTCCTACTAATGAAAAACTGTTTTTT.

This chain connects TRBV9 to TRBJ2-4; possible D gene TRBD1, 5 bases. V shed 4 bases and J shed 6 bases, with 14 bases lying between them. In germline, CDR1 is SGDLS, CDR2 YYNGEE. The CDR3 spans 14 residues. This CDR3 is CASSLGTGGNIQYF. CDR3 in DNA: TGTGCCAGCAGCTTGGGTACAGGTGGAAACATTCAGTACTTC.

This chain links TRBV29-1 with TRBJ2-5; D is unclear. Germline CDR1 and CDR2: SQVTM and ANQGSEA. This CDR3 region has 11 residues. The CDR3 nucleotides are TGCGGCAGTCGCACCCAAGAGACCCAGTACTTC. Translation: CGSRTQETQYF.

The rearrangement links TRBV11-3 to TRBJ2-6; 7 nucleotides match TRBD2. The CDR3 loop spans 18 amino acids. J gave up 0 bases and V 5 bases, and 10 bases lay outside the gene matches. Germline CDR1 SGHNT, CDR2 YENEEA. The CDR3 DNA reads as TGTGCCAGCAGCCGCCCGGCGGGAGACCTCTCTGGGGCCAACGTCCTGACTTTC. This codes for CASSRPAGDLSGANVLTF.

The chain links TRBV18 to TRBJ2-1, with 7 bases fitting TRBD1. CDR1 and CDR2 (germline): KGHSH, LQKENI. J was trimmed by 0 bases and V by 3 bases; bases with no gene match: 8. The CDR3 has 17 residues. The CDR3 DNA reads TGTGCCAGCTCACCGCTCCGGGACAGCAGCTCCTACAATGAGCAGTTCTTC. Protein sequence: CASSPLRDSSSYNEQFF.

The chain employs TRBV19 and TRBJ2-1, with TRBD2 matching over 7 bases. This CDR3 contains 17 residues. Germline CDR1 LNHDA, CDR2 SQIVND (reference sequence). Trimming at V came to 2 bases and at J to 0 bases, leaving 7 bases not matched to a gene. CDR3 amino acids: CASSILSGASSYNEQFF. The CDR3 region has the DNA TGTGCCAGTAGTATATTAAGCGGGGCTAGCTCCTACAATGAGCAGTTCTTC.

In the case of this clone: An end of the junction does not agree with germline; a read error may underlie this. This same CDR3 is encoded by further DNA sequences in the sample. The rearrangement uses TRBV2 and TRBJ2-7; TRBD2 matches 10 bases. The CDR3 contains 15 residues. Germline CDR1 is SNHLY and CDR2 is FYNNEI. The CDR3: CASSEAAGGPYEQYF. CDR3 nucleotide sequence: TGTGCCAGCAGTGAAGCAGCGGGAGGGCCCTACGAACAGTACTTC. Full variable domain (rest looked up from reference TRBV2 and TRBJ2-7): EPEVTQTPSHQVTQMGQEVILRCVPISNHLYFYWYRQILGQKVEFLVSFYNNEISEKSEIFDDQFSVERPDGSNFTLKIRSTKLEDSAMYFCASSEAAGGPYEQYFGPGTRLTVT.

V gene TRBV7-9 combines with J gene TRBJ1-1; D gene unclear. V was pared by 8 bases and J by 0 bases, with 16 bases between. In germline, CDR1 is SEHNR, CDR2 FQNEAQ (reference sequence). The length of the CDR3 is 15 residues. CDR3 sequence: CASLPTRSMNTEAFF. In DNA, the CDR3 is TGTGCCAGCCTCCCTACACGTAGCATGAACACTGAAGCTTTCTTT.

This sequence joins TRBV5-1 and TRBJ1-4; unclear D gene. V was trimmed by 6 bases and J by 7 bases, leaving 19 bases between them. From germline, CDR1 is SGHRS and CDR2 YFSETQ. This CDR3 spans 15 amino acids. CDR3 DNA sequence: TGCGCCAGCACCCCCGTGGGAGTGGGCACTGAAAAACTGTTTTTT. Its protein product is CASTPVGVGTEKLFF.

CDR3 sequence (DNA): TGTGCCAGCAGCATGGGGACTAGCGCCACAGATACGCAGTATTTT. Its protein product is CASSMGTSATDTQYF. The chain recombines TRBV3-1 (or the pseudogene TRBV3-2) with TRBJ2-3, with TRBD2 identical over 10 bases. Per germline, CDR1 LGHDT and CDR2 YNNKEL (reference sequence). The CDR3 loop spans 15 amino acids. J gave up 2 bases and V 5 bases, and 4 bases lay outside the gene matches.

This chain connects TRBV19 to TRBJ2-5; 9 nucleotides agree with TRBD2. V lost 7 bases and J lost 2; bases outside the gene matches: 11. The CDR3 sequence is 16 residues long. CDR1 is LNHDA, CDR2 SQIVND, per germline (reference sequence). This CDR3 is CASKLAGDLGQETQYF. DNA of the CDR3: TGTGCCAGTAAATTAGCGGGAGATTTGGGACAAGAGACCCAGTACTTC.

Concerning this clone itself: Other DNA sequences in this specimen translate into the identical CDR3. The CDR3 spells CASSLRVNTEAFF. In nucleotides, the CDR3 is TGTGCCAGCAGTCTACGGGTAAACACTGAAGCTTTCTTT. This chain connects TRBV12-3 or TRBV12-4 to TRBJ1-1, with D unresolved. V was shortened by 5 bases and J by 2 bases, with 9 bases between the two germline ends. This CDR3 comprises 13 residues.

Comments on this clone: Other DNA sequences in this specimen translate into the identical CDR3. The gene calls are TRBV6-1 and TRBJ1-2, with 10 bases that match TRBD1. Losses at the gene ends were 0 bases for V and 6 bases for J; bases not matched to a gene: 1. This CDR3 is built from 14 residues. Germline V gene data show CDR1 as MNHNS and CDR2 as SASEGT. Here the CDR3 DNA reads TGTGCCAGCAGTGAAGCGGGGACAGGGGATGGCTACACCTTC. It is translated as CASSEAGTGDGYTF.

This rearrangement joins TRBV7-3 to TRBJ2-7; possible D gene TRBD1, 6 bases. V lost 7 bases to trimming and J lost 3 bases, with 13 bases between them. The CDR3 consists of 13 residues. Germline values: CDR1 SGHTA, CDR2 FQGTGA. The CDR3 sequence is CASTHRDIYEQYF. The CDR3 nucleotides read TGTGCCAGCACCCACCGGGACATCTACGAGCAGTACTTC.

V gene TRBV20-1 combines with J gene TRBJ1-5; no definite D call. Trimming left V 3 bases short and J 4 bases short, with 7 bases between. The CDR3 loop spans 12 amino acids. Per the germline V gene, CDR1 is DFQATT and CDR2 is SNEGSKA (reference sequence). CDR3 in amino acids: CSASFQNQPQHF. The CDR3 DNA reads as TGCAGTGCTAGTTTCCAGAATCAGCCCCAGCATTTT.

In nucleotides, the CDR3 is TGTGCCAGCGGACGGACAGGGGATAGCAATCAGCCCCAGCATTTT. Its translation is CASGRTGDSNQPQHF. The chain has TRBV19 and TRBJ1-5, with TRBD1 matching over 9 bases. This CDR3 contains 15 residues. The trim removed 9 bases at V and 0 bases at J, leaving 6 bases unmatched. Germline assignment: CDR1 LNHDA and CDR2 SQIVND (reference sequence).

This clone appeared once. The J gene is TRBJ2-7, the V gene TRBV5-1; weak D call: TRBD1 (6 bases). Per the germline V gene, CDR1 is SGHRS and CDR2 is YFSETQ. CDR3 size: 14 residues. Trimming stripped 4 bases from V and 5 bases from J, with 16 bases between. CDR3 DNA: TGCGCCAGCAGCGGCTCGGGACATTTGGACGAGCAGTACTTC. It codes for CASSGSGHLDEQYF.

The chain employs TRBV19 and TRBJ1-2; D is possibly TRBD1 (5 bases). The CDR3 is 12 residues long. Trimming took 5 bases from V and 3 from J, leaving 7 bases between them. Looked up from germline, CDR1 is LNHDA and CDR2 is SQIVND (reference sequence). For the CDR3, the DNA is TGTGCCAGTAGTTGGGGGGACTATGGCTACACCTTC. This encodes CASSWGDYGYTF.

This clone was seen more than once but under ten times. The rearrangement uses TRBV5-1 and TRBJ2-6; 10 positions agree with TRBD2. Germline V gene data show CDR1 as SGHRS and CDR2 as YFSETQ. The CDR3 spans 18 residues. V was pared by 4 bases and J by 0 bases, with 7 bases of the junction left unmatched. CDR3 nucleotide sequence: TGCGCCAGCAGCGAAACTAGCGGGACGCACTCTGGGGCCAACGTCCTGACTTTC. This gives the protein CASSETSGTHSGANVLTF.

The chain links TRBV5-1 to TRBJ2-1; 12 positions agree with TRBD2. With 4 bases clipped from V and 0 bases from J, the junction kept 8 bases outside the gene matches. The CDR3 is made up of 18 amino acids. Germline V CDR1 and CDR2: SGHRS, YFSETQ. The CDR3 spells CASSPTLTSGSSYNEQFF. The CDR3 DNA is TGCGCCAGCAGCCCTACGTTGACTAGCGGGAGCTCCTACAATGAGCAGTTCTTC.

This rearrangement joins TRBV28 to TRBJ2-7; D is undetermined. Trimming removed 3 bases from V and 4 bases from J, with 10 bases in between. The CDR3 has 13 amino acids. In germline, CDR1 is MDHEN, CDR2 SYDVKM. The CDR3 reads CASSFGSRYEQYF. CDR3 sequence (DNA): TGTGCCAGCAGTTTCGGGTCCCGATACGAGCAGTACTTC.

V is TRBV11-3 and J is TRBJ2-1, with D tentatively TRBD1 (6 bases). The CDR3 has 16 residues. Per the germline V gene, CDR1 is SGHNT and CDR2 is YENEEA. V was cut by 1 base and J by 7 bases, with 17 bases left in between. This CDR3 reads CASSLGPPGAGNEQFF. Here the CDR3 DNA reads TGTGCCAGCAGCTTAGGCCCCCCAGGGGCCGGGAATGAGCAGTTCTTC.

This chain links TRBV30 with TRBJ1-3; D might be TRBD1 (6 bases). In germline, CDR1 is GTSNPN, CDR2 SVGIG (reference sequence). CDR3 length equals 15 residues. V was cut by 3 bases and J by 0 bases, with 12 bases left in between. DNA of the CDR3: TGTGCCTGGAGCCGAAGGGACATCTCTGGAAACACCATATATTTT. Amino acids: CAWSRRDISGNTIYF.

This clone was counted once. The chain is built from TRBV2 and TRBJ1-2; D might be TRBD1 (6 bases). The CDR3 spans 13 residues. Per the germline V gene, CDR1 is SNHLY and CDR2 is FYNNEI. V was cut by 7 bases and J by 0 bases, with 9 bases left in between. This chain's CDR3 is CASIGQPNYGYTF. DNA for the CDR3: TGTGCCAGCATTGGACAGCCTAACTATGGCTACACCTTC.

The V gene is TRBV19, the J gene TRBJ2-1, with TRBD2 matching over 10 bases. The CDR3 runs to 15 residues. Germline V gene lookup returns CDR1 LNHDA and CDR2 SQIVND (reference sequence). V shed 6 bases and J 8 bases; nucleotides not matched to a gene: 10. The CDR3 region has the DNA TGTGCCAGTAGAAGGAAAGCGGGAGGGCGCGATGAGCAGTTCTTC. This encodes CASRRKAGGRDEQFF.

This rearrangement joins TRBV9 to TRBJ2-2; 10 bases line up with TRBD1. The V gene's germline CDR1 is SGDLS and CDR2 YYNGEE. The CDR3 has 19 residues. With V trimmed by 0 bases and J by 4 bases, 12 bases remained unmatched. The CDR3 reads CASSVGFYRTGGTTGELFF. The CDR3 DNA sequence: TGTGCCAGCAGCGTAGGCTTTTATAGGACAGGGGGAACCACCGGGGAGCTGTTTTTT.